The T cell receptor (beta chain) described here comes from a study of blood T cell repertoires in COVID-19. About the research overall: Samples of COVID-19 (acute and convalescent) were obtained from the United States, Italy and Spain. PBMCs, B-cell-depleted T cells, or T cells were the source of the cDNA or gDNA that made up the material.

As processed by the authors: From reference gene primer amplification, estimates of nucleated cell counts were derived. The repertoire was sequenced with immunoSEQ multiplex PCR; TCRdb's copy has only in-frame clones and lacks some. V and J calls and clone size are given by that table; D and trimming were obtained from the DNA. The table has roughly 300,000 clones, 85% to 90% seen once. The CDR3 runs to 16 residues. Germline-derived CDR1 and CDR2 are SGHRS and YFSETQ. Trimming cost V 3 bases and J 2 bases; bases outside gene matches: 10. Seattle-derived patients entered the study during active infection and were followed longitudinally.

What was sequenced was peripheral blood. This chain links TRBV5-1 with TRBJ2-7; 8 bases fit TRBD2. The TCR was taken from a woman between 25 and 40 years old with COVID-19, enrolled during active disease. The CDR3 spells CASSSNPGGTTYEQYF. In DNA form, the CDR3 reads TGCGCCAGCAGCTCCAACCCGGGGGGGACAACCTACGAGCAGTACTTC.